In this sample, the clone carrying this T cell receptor (beta chain) turned up a few times. Its specificity is not known. This sample was taken from a study of tumor-infiltrating lymphocytes in primary liver carcinoma. Study summary: Donors had hepatocellular carcinoma or combined HCC and intrahepatic cholangiocarcinoma.

Scientists recovered RNA and DNA together from roughly 20-30 mg of unsorted bulk tissue. Study results and caveats: Tumors had a top-250-clone fraction that was significantly higher than blood (p = 0.039).

The input was approximately 500 ng total RNA; TCR beta cDNA was made from it with a constant-region primer. Generation of the TCR beta libraries relied on three nested multiplex PCR rounds using slightly modified ARM-PCR. The first two PCR rounds used TRBV1-TRBV30 primers with a Cbeta primer, roughly 10 cycles each. One entry per CDR3 protein, called by TCRdb with MiXCR from the multiplex PCR reads. Among some 87,000 distinct CDR3 sequences listed, around 70% were seen once. CDR1 is MGHRA, CDR2 YSYEKL, per germline. The length of the CDR3 is 16 residues. The germline V and J ends were trimmed by 8 bases and 0 bases, with 16 bases remaining between them.

The sequence derives from a man aged 40-49 years with primary liver carcinoma and hepatitis B virus infection. Sequences were obtained from tumor-adjacent normal liver tissue. The chain is built from TRBV4-1 and TRBJ2-2; D is unresolved. The chain's CDR3 is CASRPIGRTNTGELFF. CDR3 DNA sequence: TGCGCCAGCCGCCCGATTGGACGGACGAACACCGGGGAGCTGTTTTTT.